The source of this T cell receptor beta chain is a study of T cell responses to AZD1222 COVID-19 vaccine. This table comes from immunoSEQ multiplex PCR, and its TCRdb copy is limited to in-frame clones, with some not included. Here the sample spans 150,000 or so clones, 90% to 95% being singletons. Overall study results and limits: At baseline, seropositivity was found in only a handful of AZD1222 recipients. Females made up more of the donors, who were largely white British, and clonal diversity may have come out too low. Mapped onto spike, vaccine-associated CD4 TCRs spanned it and were dominant at 160-218 and 743-854.

The CDR3 covers 12 residues. Trimming left V 2 bases short and J 4 bases short, with 8 bases between. CDR1 GTSNPN and CDR2 SVGIG come from the germline V gene (reference sequence). For this clone: Antigen unknown.

The V call is TRBV30, the J call TRBJ2-5; tentatively, D is TRBD2 (5 bases). The sample consisted of peripheral blood, taken 28 days after the second AZD1222 dose. The origin of this receptor is an adult who received the AZD1222 COVID-19 vaccine. CDR3 region: CAWSLAGETQYF. In DNA, the CDR3 is TGTGCCTGGAGTTTGGCGGGAGAGACCCAGTACTTC.